Each of the 13 T cell receptor beta chains below was sequenced from the same sample in a study of T cells in Graves' hyperthyroidism and ophthalmopathy. Using RNA transcripts as the source, TCR beta CDR3 regions were amplified. An initial round of RT-PCR targeting the TCR CDR3 relied on the HTBI primer set. Each CDR3 protein gets one entry after TCRdb re-called the multiplex PCR reads with MiXCR. This sample has a few hundred thousand distinct CDR3 sequences, with around 45% found just once. The material sequenced was peripheral blood or thyroid tissue (not recorded which). The receptors stem from a woman between 18 and 29 years old with Graves' hyperthyroidism.

The J gene is TRBJ1-1, the V gene TRBV19; 10 bases map to TRBD1. Germline-derived CDR1 and CDR2 are LNHDA and SQIVND (reference sequence). Germline trimming cut 3 bases from V and 4 bases from J; bases unmatched to any gene: 5. The CDR3 has 15 amino acids. CDR3 loop: CASSIDRGLSTEAFF. The CDR3 nucleotides read TGTGCCAGTAGTATCGACAGGGGGCTTAGCACTGAAGCTTTCTTT.

The rearrangement joins TRBV7-2 to TRBJ2-1; unclear D gene. V lost 2 bases, J lost 7 bases, and 18 bases lay in between. The CDR3 covers 16 residues. Germline V gene lookup returns CDR1 SGHTA and CDR2 FQGNSA. CDR3 in amino acids: CASSLFTGLLVNEQFF. The DNA of the CDR3 is TGTGCCAGCAGCTTATTTACGGGCCTATTGGTAAATGAGCAGTTCTTC.

Many counts were recorded for this clonotype. The chain employs TRBV6-6 and TRBJ1-5; the D is unclear. The V end lost 0 bases, the J end lost 3 bases, and 9 bases lay between the germline ends. CDR1 and CDR2 (germline): MNHNY, SVGAGI (reference sequence). The CDR3 is 15 amino acids. CDR3 residues: CASSYSGQFNQPQHF. CDR3 DNA: TGTGCCAGCAGTTACTCAGGGCAGTTCAATCAGCCCCAGCATTTT.

This rearrangement joins TRBV30 to TRBJ2-7; 12 positions agree with TRBD2. V dropped 2 bases and J dropped 4; count of bases not matched to a gene: 9. Per the germline V gene, CDR1 is GTSNPN and CDR2 is SVGIG (reference sequence). The CDR3 extends over 16 amino acids. Written as DNA, the CDR3 is TGTGCCTGGAGTCAAGGCTCTAGCGGGAGGGGGTACGAGCAGTACTTC. Translating gives CAWSQGSSGRGYEQYF.

As concerns this clonotype: Since the CDR3 does not end with the conserved phenylalanine or tryptophan, this likely comes from a read error. It is unclear where the CDR3 begins or ends on the DNA, so no DNA is shown, and the CDR3 is as TCRdb lists it. The CDR3 protein is CASSLGTPI. The V and J genes are TRBV12-3 or TRBV12-4 and TRBJ1-3; TRBD1 is the table's D call and was not checked against the DNA. The CDR3 is 9 residues long, counting both termini.

The DNA for the CDR3 is TGTGCCAGCAGCTTACGACTAACTACATACGAGCAGTACTTC. Translation: CASSLRLTTYEQYF. The rearrangement joins TRBV7-2 to TRBJ2-7, with TRBD2 as a possible D gene (5 bases). V was pared by 2 bases and J by 4 bases, with 12 bases between. CDR3 size: 14 residues. Looked up from germline, CDR1 is SGHTA and CDR2 is FQGNSA.

The chain joins TRBV29-1 to TRBJ2-7, with 8 bases aligning to TRBD1. Looked up from germline, CDR1 is SQVTM and CDR2 is ANQGSEA. The J segment lost 5 bases and the V segment lost 8 bases, leaving 8 bases of the junction unmatched. This CDR3 region has 12 residues. The CDR3 is CSRTRTGNEQYF. CDR3 bases: TGCAGCCGTACGAGGACAGGGAACGAGCAGTACTTC.

The chain combines TRBV5-4 with TRBJ1-1; 7 bases align to TRBD1. CDR1 is SGHNT and CDR2 is YYREEE in the germline V gene (reference sequence). With 3 bases clipped from V and 6 bases from J, the junction kept 14 bases outside the gene matches. The CDR3 length is 16 residues. CDR3 region: CASSWGGGPPGAEAFF. The CDR3 DNA reads TGTGCCAGCAGCTGGGGAGGGGGCCCCCCAGGTGCTGAAGCTTTCTTT.

The rearrangement joins TRBV15 to TRBJ1-6; TRBD1 matches 10 bases. With V trimmed by 3 bases and J by 10 bases, 3 bases remained unmatched. The CDR3 has 14 amino acids. From germline, CDR1 is LNHNV and CDR2 YYDKDF (reference sequence). The CDR3 DNA reads as TGTGCCACCAGCAGCGACAGGGGGCTCTCACCCCTCCACTTT. Translating it yields CATSSDRGLSPLHF.

This clonotype was found many times. V usage is TRBV12-5 and J usage is TRBJ2-7; TRBD1 matches at 7 bases. The CDR3 loop spans 14 amino acids. Germline V lookup: CDR1 LGHNT, CDR2 FRNRAP. The ends lost 5 bases at V and 2 bases at J; junction bases unmatched: 6. The CDR3 region has the DNA TGTGCTAGTGGTAGGGACAGTGCTACCTACGAGCAGTACTTC. This codes for CASGRDSATYEQYF.

As for this clonotype: This may be a read error, as it is one base from a much larger clone. The missing conserved phenylalanine or tryptophan at the end of this CDR3 makes a read error likely. The V and J genes are TRBV19 and TRBJ2-2, with 10 positions matching TRBD1. Germline CDR1 reads LNHDA; CDR2 reads SQIVND (reference sequence). After removal of 7 bases from V and 7 bases from J, the junction contained 12 bases not matched to a gene. The CDR3 spans 16 residues. CDR3 residues: CASKRGAGQGDGELFS. CDR3 sequence (DNA): TGTGCCAGTAAGAGGGGGGCCGGACAGGGGGACGGGGAGCTGTTTTCT.

The chain carries TRBV5-1 and TRBJ2-5; 9 nucleotides agree with TRBD1. The CDR3 loop spans 18 amino acids. Germline CDR1 is SGHRS and CDR2 is YFSETQ. V gave up 4 bases and J gave up 4 bases; unmatched junction bases: 17. The CDR3 sequence: CASSLVPPGQGGRETQYF. The CDR3 DNA is TGCGCCAGCAGCCTTGTACCCCCGGGACAGGGAGGGCGAGAGACCCAGTACTTC.

Many counts were recorded for this clonotype. V usage is TRBV7-2 and J usage is TRBJ2-7, with D tentatively TRBD1 or TRBD2 (5 bases each). With 3 bases removed from V and 3 bases from J, the gap between germline ends came to 12 bases. The CDR3 spans 14 residues. CDR1 and CDR2 (germline): SGHTA, FQGNSA. This CDR3 reads CASSFFGTSYEQYF. The CDR3 DNA is TGTGCCAGCAGCTTTTTTGGGACGAGCTACGAGCAGTACTTC.